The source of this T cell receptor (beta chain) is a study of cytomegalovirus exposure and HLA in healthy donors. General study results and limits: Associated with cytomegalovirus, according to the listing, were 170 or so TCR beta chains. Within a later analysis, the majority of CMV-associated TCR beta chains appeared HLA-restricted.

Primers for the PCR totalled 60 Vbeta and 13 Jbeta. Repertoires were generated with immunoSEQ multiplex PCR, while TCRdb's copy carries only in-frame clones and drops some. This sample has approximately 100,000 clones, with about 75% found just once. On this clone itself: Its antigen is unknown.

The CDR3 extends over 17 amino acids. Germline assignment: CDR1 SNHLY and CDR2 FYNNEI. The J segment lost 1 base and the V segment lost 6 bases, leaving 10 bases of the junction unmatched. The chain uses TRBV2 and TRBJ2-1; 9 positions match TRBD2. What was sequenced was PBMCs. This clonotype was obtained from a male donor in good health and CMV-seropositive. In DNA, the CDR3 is TGTGCCAGCAGCTCATACCCGACTAGCGGTTCCTACAATGAGCAGTTCTTC. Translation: CASSSYPTSGSYNEQFF.